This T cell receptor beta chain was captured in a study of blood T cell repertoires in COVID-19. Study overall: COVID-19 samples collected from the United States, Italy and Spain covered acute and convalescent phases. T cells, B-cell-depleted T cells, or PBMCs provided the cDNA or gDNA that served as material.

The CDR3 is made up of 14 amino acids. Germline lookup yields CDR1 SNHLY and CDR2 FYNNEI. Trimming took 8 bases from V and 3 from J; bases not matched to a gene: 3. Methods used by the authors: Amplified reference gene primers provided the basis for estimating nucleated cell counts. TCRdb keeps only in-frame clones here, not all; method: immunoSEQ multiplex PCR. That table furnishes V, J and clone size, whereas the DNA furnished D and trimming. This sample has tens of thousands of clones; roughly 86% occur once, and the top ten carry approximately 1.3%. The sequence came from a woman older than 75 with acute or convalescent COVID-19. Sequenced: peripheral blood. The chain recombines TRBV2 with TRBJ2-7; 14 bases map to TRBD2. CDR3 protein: CASAGTSGGYEQYF. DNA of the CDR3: TGTGCCAGCGCCGGGACTAGCGGGGGCTACGAGCAGTACTTC.